This TCR beta chain was captured in a study of T cell responses to AZD1222 COVID-19 vaccine (dated by TCRdb to the early 2020s). The study in broad terms: AZD1222 recipients with second doses at about 4 weeks or about 12 weeks were pooled, because spike-specific TCR depth and breadth did not differ between schedules. TCR sequencing covered some 240 trial participants: 200 to 220 given two doses of AZD1222 and approximately 25 given two doses of MenACWY control vaccine. Enrollment into the trials was organized by age into subgroups of 18-55, 56-69 and 70-plus years, and those subgroups contained roughly 150, 30 and 60 TCR-sequenced participants, respectively.

The research as a whole found: Only a handful of AZD1222 recipients were SARS-CoV-2 seropositive at baseline, limiting conclusions about previously exposed vaccinees. In the small 56-69-year group, the increase in depth fell short of significance, most likely because of low power. Participants were mostly white British and included more females than males, and it was suggested by the authors that clonal diversity may have been underestimated. Spike-specific TCR breadth and depth rose significantly after two AZD1222 doses compared with day 0 and with MenACWY recipients. Epitopes outside the regions mutated in the B.1.351 and B.1.1.7 variants were reportedly recognized by nearly half of the unique spike-specific TCRs. Because no samples from the day 14 peak response were available, repertoires could be characterized only after the peak T cell response. The whole spike protein was spanned by vaccine-associated CD4 TCRs, and dominant responses were seen in regions 160-218 and 743-854.

The time point label for this specimen denotes: baseline before first vaccination. Samples from vaccinated people were obtained from the UK trials COV001 and COV002, which included a single-blind randomized controlled phase 2/3 trial of AZD1222 (ChAdOx1 nCoV-19) in healthy adults. For TCRbeta chain sequencing, PBMC samples from trial participants were taken at day 0 and at day 28 after the second dose. Comments on this clone: Its antigen target is currently unknown. Qualities for individual bases were not recorded, and no much larger clone is one base off.

The CDR3 regions of human TCRbeta chains were analyzed by immunosequencing. Turning to the authors' computational methods: Repertoire TCRs were checked for matches against a reference library of SARS-CoV-2-specific TCRs that had been generated using the MIRA antigen-specificity platform. Breadth was defined as the fraction of unique TCRs that were SARS-CoV-2-associated, and depth was defined as the fraction of total T cells that were SARS-CoV-2-associated. Using the MIRA data, every spike-specific TCR was mapped to the spike region that the TCR reacted to and assigned to either a CD4 or a CD8 class. Log10-transformed breadth and depth values were compared by one-way ANOVA with Sidak's multiple comparisons tests. Sourced from immuneACCESS, this table was stored by TCRdb with only in-frame sequences that have V and J called. A share of the clones is absent; for the studies checked, an unresolved V gene accounts for under half, and the remainder has no known explanation. V, J and clone size are those of that table, while D and trimming were read from the DNA. The table for this sample lists 99,000 or so clones; nearly 90% of them were counted only once. Clones ranked in the top ten supply 2.9% of the sample.

Here the sequenced sample was peripheral blood, taken on day 0 of AZD1222 vaccination. The TCR was taken from an adult in good health.

Here is the DNA: TGTGCCAGCAGCTTTGTTAACAGGGGGCCCTATGGCTACACCTTC. It specifies CASSFVNRGPYGYTF. The chain is encoded by TRBV7-9 joined to TRBJ1-2, with 9 central nucleotides matching TRBD1. Compared with germline, V lacks 3 bases and J lacks 4 bases; bases without a gene match: 6. Sequences SEHNR (CDR1) and FQNEAQ (CDR2) are obtained from the germline V gene (reference sequence). Including cysteine and phenylalanine, the CDR3 has 15 amino acids. Of the read, only the CDR3 DNA is kept; its 45 bases are in frame from base 1.